This T cell receptor (beta chain) was recorded in a study of shared clonotypes between healthy human individuals. CDR3 size: 13 residues. After removal of 0 bases from V and 9 bases from J, the junction contained 2 bases not matched to a gene. The germline CDR1 and CDR2 sequences are MNHNS and SASEGT. Sequencing used immunoSEQ multiplex PCR; TCRdb keeps in-frame clones, though not all of them. The table records approximately 2.1 million clones, just over 90% of them present only once. The receptor was isolated from a man younger than 35 in good health. Some clones in this sample may be carry-over from other donors' samples. This sequence joins TRBV6-1 and TRBJ2-1; 7 bases line up with TRBD1. Sequenced: naive CD4+ T cells from PBMCs. The subset denotes: CD45RA+ positively selected. The CDR3 region is CASSEAYRGEQFF. Here the CDR3 DNA reads TGTGCCAGCAGTGAAGCATACAGGGGTGAGCAGTTCTTC.